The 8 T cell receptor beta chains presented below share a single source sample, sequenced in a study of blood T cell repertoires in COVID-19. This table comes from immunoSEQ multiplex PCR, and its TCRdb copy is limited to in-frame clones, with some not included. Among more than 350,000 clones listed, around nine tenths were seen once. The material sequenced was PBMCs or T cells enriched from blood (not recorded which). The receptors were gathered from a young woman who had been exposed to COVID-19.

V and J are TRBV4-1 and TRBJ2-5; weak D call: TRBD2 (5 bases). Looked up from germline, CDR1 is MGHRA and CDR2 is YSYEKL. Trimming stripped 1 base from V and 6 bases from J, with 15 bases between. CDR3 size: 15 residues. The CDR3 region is CASSQVVGEGKTQYF. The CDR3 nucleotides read TGCGCCAGCAGCCAAGTGGTGGGAGAAGGGAAGACCCAGTACTTC.

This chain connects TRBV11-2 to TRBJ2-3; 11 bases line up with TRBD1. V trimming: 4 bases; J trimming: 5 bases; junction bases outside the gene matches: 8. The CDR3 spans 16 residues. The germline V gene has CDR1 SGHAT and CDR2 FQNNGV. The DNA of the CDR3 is TGTGCCAGCAGCTCTTGGACAGGGGGCCCAGGAGATACGCAGTATTTT. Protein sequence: CASSSWTGGPGDTQYF.

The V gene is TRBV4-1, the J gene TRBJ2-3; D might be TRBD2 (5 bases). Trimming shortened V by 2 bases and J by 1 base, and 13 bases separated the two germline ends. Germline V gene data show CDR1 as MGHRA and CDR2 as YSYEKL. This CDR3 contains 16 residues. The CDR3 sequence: CASSQRLAQGTDTQYF. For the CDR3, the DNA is TGCGCCAGCAGCCAACGGCTAGCTCAGGGCACAGATACGCAGTATTTT.

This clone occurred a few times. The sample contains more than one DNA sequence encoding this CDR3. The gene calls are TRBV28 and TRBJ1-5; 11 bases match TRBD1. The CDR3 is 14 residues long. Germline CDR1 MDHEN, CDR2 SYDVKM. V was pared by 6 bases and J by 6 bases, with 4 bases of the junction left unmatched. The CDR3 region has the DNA TGTGCCAGCAGGCGGGGGACAGGGGGTCAGCCCCAGCATTTT. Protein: CASRRGTGGQPQHF.

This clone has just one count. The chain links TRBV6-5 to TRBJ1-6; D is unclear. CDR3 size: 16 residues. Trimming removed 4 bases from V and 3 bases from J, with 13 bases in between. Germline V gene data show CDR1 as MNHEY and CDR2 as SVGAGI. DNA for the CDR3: TGTGCCAGCAGTTCTATTGACGGAGGCTATAATTCACCCCTCCACTTT. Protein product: CASSSIDGGYNSPLHF.

This CDR3 is CASSLLGQSNEKLFF. The CDR3 coding sequence is TGCGCCAGCAGCTTGTTGGGACAGTCTAATGAAAAACTGTTTTTT. The V gene is TRBV5-1, the J gene TRBJ1-4; 7 bases agree with TRBD1. Trimming at V came to 1 base and at J to 3 bases, leaving 3 bases not matched to a gene. CDR3 length: 15 amino acids. CDR1 SGHRS and CDR2 YFSETQ come from the germline V gene.

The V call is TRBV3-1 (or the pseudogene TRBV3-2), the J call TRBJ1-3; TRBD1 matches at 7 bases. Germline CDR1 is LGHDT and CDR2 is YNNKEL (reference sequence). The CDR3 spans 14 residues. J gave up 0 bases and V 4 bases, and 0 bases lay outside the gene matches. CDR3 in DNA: TGTGCCAGCAGCCGACAGGGCTCTGGAAACACCATATATTTT. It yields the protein CASSRQGSGNTIYF.

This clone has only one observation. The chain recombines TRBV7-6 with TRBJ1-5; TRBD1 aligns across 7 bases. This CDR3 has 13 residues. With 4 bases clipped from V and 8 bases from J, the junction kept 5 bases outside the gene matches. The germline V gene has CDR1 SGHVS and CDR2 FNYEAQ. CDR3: CASSYDRAKPQHF. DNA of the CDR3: TGTGCCAGCAGCTACGACAGGGCCAAGCCCCAGCATTTT.